Presented here are 13 T cell receptor beta chains from one specimen sequenced in a study of blood T cells in healthy people across ages. Alongside a J-beta primer mix, a sample-barcoded 5' primer served in a second PCR lasting about 7 to 11 cycles. TCRdb redid the calling of the 5' RACE reads with MiXCR, one entry per CDR3 protein. This table has hundreds of thousands of distinct CDR3 sequences, less than 35% appearing once. Sequences were obtained from blood. The receptors here all came from a woman older than 75 in good health.

This clonotype was observed many times. This sequence joins TRBV20-1 and TRBJ2-3, with D possibly matching TRBD2 (5 bases). Trimming stripped 1 base from V and 6 bases from J, with 17 bases between. This CDR3 has 15 amino acids. CDR1 is DFQATT, CDR2 SNEGSKA, per germline (reference sequence). The DNA for the CDR3 is TGCAGTGCTAGAGCTAGTCTAGCCGCCGGCGATACGCAGTATTTT. This sequence encodes CSARASLAAGDTQYF.

This clonotype was counted many times. V gene TRBV7-8 combines with J gene TRBJ2-3, with 8 bases matching TRBD2. Germline CDR1 is SGHVS and CDR2 is FQNEAQ. The CDR3 length is 15 residues. Trimming cost V 5 bases and J 5 bases; bases outside gene matches: 9. The CDR3 nucleotides are TGTGCCAGCAGCCCCCATACGGGGGGGCTAGATACGCAGTATTTT. Amino acid sequence: CASSPHTGGLDTQYF.

This clonotype was counted many times. The rearrangement uses TRBV7-2 and TRBJ1-2, with 10 bases that match TRBD1. The germline V gene encodes CDR1 SGHTA and CDR2 FQGNSA. CDR3 size: 15 residues. After removal of 4 bases from V and 4 bases from J, the junction contained 6 bases not matched to a gene. Here the CDR3 reads CASSSTGGAGYGYTF. The CDR3 region has the DNA TGTGCCAGCAGCTCGACAGGGGGCGCGGGCTATGGCTACACCTTC.

On this clonotype itself: A read error may explain this, as a much larger clone is one base away. The rearrangement links TRBV18 to TRBJ2-1; 13 bases line up with TRBD2. The J segment lost 8 bases and the V segment lost 10 bases, leaving 8 bases of the junction unmatched. Germline CDR1 reads KGHSH; CDR2 reads LQKENI. CDR3 size: 14 residues. As DNA, the CDR3 is TGTGCCACCCGACTAGCGGGGGGTTGGGATGAGCAGTTCTTC. This encodes CATRLAGGWDEQFF.

This clonotype was counted a single time. Here the CDR3 reads CASRRGRQDNEQYF. In nucleotides, the CDR3 is TGCGCCAGCAGGAGGGGACGACAAGACAATGAGCAGTACTTC. The gene calls are TRBV5-1 and TRBJ2-7, with D perhaps assigned TRBD1 or TRBD2 (5 bases each). In germline, CDR1 is SGHRS, CDR2 YFSETQ. The ends were cut back, 5 bases at V and 7 bases at J, with 19 bases in the middle. The CDR3 has 14 amino acids.

Many counts were recorded for this clonotype. The CDR3 loop reads CATSRVETTRLFF. CDR3 DNA sequence: TGTGCCACCAGCAGAGTAGAGACTACTCGTCTGTTCTTC. The chain couples TRBV15 to TRBJ2-1; perhaps TRBD2 as D (5 bases). Trimming shortened V by 1 base and J by 15 bases, and 16 bases separated the two germline ends. There are 13 residues in the CDR3. The germline CDR1 and CDR2 sequences are LNHNV and YYDKDF (reference sequence).

This clonotype was counted at least ten times. The J gene is TRBJ2-1, the V gene TRBV9, with D tentatively TRBD1 (6 bases). The V end was cut by 2 bases, the J end by 5 bases, with 11 bases between. The length of the CDR3 is 14 residues. The germline V gene has CDR1 SGDLS and CDR2 YYNGEE. CDR3 sequence reads: CASSVWGQDNEQFF. As DNA, the CDR3 is TGTGCCAGCAGCGTGTGGGGGCAAGACAATGAGCAGTTCTTC. Variable domain in full (rest from reference TRBV9 and TRBJ2-1): DSGVTQTPKHLITATGQRVTLRCSPRSGDLSVYWYQQSLDQGLQFLIQYYNGEERAKGNILERFSAQQFPDLHSELNLSSLELGDSALYFCASSVWGQDNEQFFGPGTRLTVL.

V gene TRBV12-3 or TRBV12-4 combines with J gene TRBJ1-1; 10 bases line up with TRBD1. CDR3 length equals 14 residues. Losses at the gene ends were 5 bases for V and 7 bases for J; bases not matched to a gene: 7. This CDR3 reads CASSLDRGRNEAFF. CDR3 DNA sequence: TGTGCCAGCAGTCTCGACAGGGGGCGTAATGAAGCTTTCTTT.

There are a few counts of this clonotype. The rearrangement joins TRBV6-2 or TRBV6-3 to TRBJ2-1; TRBD2 matches at 10 bases. CDR3 length: 15 residues. V gave up 6 bases and J gave up 7 bases; unmatched junction bases: 9. The germline CDR1 and CDR2 sequences are MNHEY and SVGEGT. CDR3 in amino acids: CASSARTSGRNEQFF. The CDR3 nucleotides read TGTGCCAGCAGCGCCCGGACTAGCGGTAGAAATGAGCAGTTCTTC.

Ten or more counts support this clonotype. The chain employs TRBV10-3 and TRBJ2-1; D is perhaps TRBD1 (5 bases). Germline CDR1 is ENHRY and CDR2 is SYGVKD. V was clipped by 4 bases and J by 5 bases, with 6 bases between them. The CDR3 is 12 residues long. The CDR3 DNA sequence: TGTGCCATCAGTGGGACAAACAATGAGCAGTTCTTC. It specifies CAISGTNNEQFF.

The chain is built from TRBV16 and TRBJ1-4; 9 nucleotides agree with TRBD1. The germline V gene has CDR1 KGHSY and CDR2 FQNENV. With V trimmed by 4 bases and J by 7 bases, 10 bases remained unmatched. There are 16 residues in the CDR3. The CDR3 here is CASSPFKGQGAEKLFF. Written as DNA, the CDR3 is TGTGCCAGCAGCCCCTTTAAGGGACAGGGTGCTGAAAAACTGTTTTTT.

J is TRBJ2-5 and V is TRBV3-1, with 8 positions matching TRBD1. Trimming cost V 6 bases and J 11 bases; bases outside gene matches: 11. The germline V gene encodes CDR1 LGHDT and CDR2 YNNKEL (reference sequence). This CDR3 comprises 13 residues. DNA for the CDR3: TGTGCCAGCAGGCATTGGACAGGGATCCGGCAGTACTTC. It encodes CASRHWTGIRQYF.

This clonotype was observed many times. This chain connects TRBV15 to TRBJ2-1; no clear D gene. This CDR3 contains 12 residues. The ends were cut back, 0 bases at V and 8 bases at J, with 5 bases in the middle. The V gene's germline CDR1 is LNHNV and CDR2 YYDKDF (reference sequence). The CDR3 coding sequence is TGTGCCACCAGCAGAGATTGGGATGAGCAGTTCTTC. It translates to CATSRDWDEQFF.